The 3 T cell receptor beta chains listed next were all sequenced from one sample in a study of blood T cells in healthy people across ages (dated by TCRdb to the mid-2010s). To prepare the library, 5' RACE was applied. A second PCR of about 7 to 12 cycles was performed with a sample-barcoded 5' primer and a J-beta primer mix. Clones were called with MiXCR by TCRdb after fastp trimmed the public reads at Q25, and only in-frame beta chains were retained. Every entry covers one CDR3 protein and lists the most common genes and DNA from its rows. The sample table records some 1,800,000 distinct CDR3 sequences; about 39% of these occur just once. In total, the top ten clones hold under 30% of the sample. Sequenced material: blood. The source is a human donor in good health.

This clonotype has just a few counts. This chain joins TRBV24-1 and TRBJ2-1; perhaps D is TRBD1 or TRBD2 (5 bases each). The CDR3 consists of 16 residues. The germline V gene encodes CDR1 KGHDR and CDR2 SFDVKD. V lost 4 bases, J lost 6 bases, and 18 bases lay in between. CDR3 in amino acids: CATSETGRGLLNEQFF. CDR3 bases: TGTGCCACCAGTGAAACGGGACGGGGCCTTCTCAATGAGCAGTTCTTC.

J is TRBJ2-7 and V is TRBV7-2, with D possibly matching TRBD1 (6 bases). The V end lost 5 bases, the J end lost 2 bases, and 16 bases lay between the germline ends. Germline CDR1 reads SGHTA; CDR2 reads FQGNSA. The CDR3 totals 15 residues. The CDR3 loop reads CASSRTTGSPYEQYF. CDR3 nucleotide sequence: TGTGCCAGCAGCCGAACCACAGGGAGTCCCTACGAGCAGTACTTC.

The rearrangement joins TRBV5-1 to TRBJ2-3; tentatively, D is TRBD2 (5 bases). The CDR3 consists of 13 residues. Germline lookup yields CDR1 SGHRS and CDR2 YFSETQ. Trimming removed 7 bases from V and 2 bases from J, with 11 bases in between. DNA for the CDR3: TGCGCCAGCCTACTGGACTTCACAGATACGCAGTATTTT. It encodes CASLLDFTDTQYF.